What follows are 3 T cell receptor beta chains derived from one specimen sequenced in a study of blood T cells in healthy people across ages. Then a second PCR, running roughly 7 to 11 cycles, was carried out with a sample-barcoded 5' primer and a J-beta primer mix. TCRdb reprocessed the 5' RACE reads via MiXCR and lists one record per CDR3 protein. This table has 1.4 million or so distinct CDR3 sequences, 35% to 45% appearing once. Sequenced material: blood. The origin of the receptors is a woman aged 18 to 35 in good health.

A few counts support this clonotype. The chain employs TRBV29-1 and TRBJ2-1, with 12 bases fitting TRBD2. Per germline, CDR1 SQVTM and CDR2 ANQGSEA. CDR3 size: 17 residues. The V and J ends lost 8 bases and 7 bases, in that order; junction bases with no gene match: 18. The CDR3 sequence is CSSRLAGAWGFRNEQFF. CDR3 nucleotides: TGCAGCTCAAGACTAGCGGGAGCTTGGGGTTTTAGGAATGAGCAGTTCTTC.

The rearrangement joins TRBV27 to TRBJ2-4, with unresolved D. Germline-derived CDR1 and CDR2 are MNHEY and SMNVEV (reference sequence). The CDR3 has 12 amino acids. Deletions cut 8 bases from V and 0 bases from J, with 5 bases between. This CDR3 reads CASGRAKNIQYF. In DNA, the CDR3 is TGTGCCAGCGGTAGAGCCAAAAACATTCAGTACTTC.

This clonotype turned up a few times. This sequence joins TRBV23-1 and TRBJ2-3; no firm D call. TRBV23-1 is noted as an ORF with a role that remains uncertain. The V and J ends lost 1 base and 1 base respectively, with 12 bases between them. This CDR3 spans 16 amino acids. The CDR3 region is CASSQFPGECTDTQYF. The DNA for the CDR3 is TGCGCCAGCAGTCAATTCCCCGGAGAATGCACAGATACGCAGTATTTT.